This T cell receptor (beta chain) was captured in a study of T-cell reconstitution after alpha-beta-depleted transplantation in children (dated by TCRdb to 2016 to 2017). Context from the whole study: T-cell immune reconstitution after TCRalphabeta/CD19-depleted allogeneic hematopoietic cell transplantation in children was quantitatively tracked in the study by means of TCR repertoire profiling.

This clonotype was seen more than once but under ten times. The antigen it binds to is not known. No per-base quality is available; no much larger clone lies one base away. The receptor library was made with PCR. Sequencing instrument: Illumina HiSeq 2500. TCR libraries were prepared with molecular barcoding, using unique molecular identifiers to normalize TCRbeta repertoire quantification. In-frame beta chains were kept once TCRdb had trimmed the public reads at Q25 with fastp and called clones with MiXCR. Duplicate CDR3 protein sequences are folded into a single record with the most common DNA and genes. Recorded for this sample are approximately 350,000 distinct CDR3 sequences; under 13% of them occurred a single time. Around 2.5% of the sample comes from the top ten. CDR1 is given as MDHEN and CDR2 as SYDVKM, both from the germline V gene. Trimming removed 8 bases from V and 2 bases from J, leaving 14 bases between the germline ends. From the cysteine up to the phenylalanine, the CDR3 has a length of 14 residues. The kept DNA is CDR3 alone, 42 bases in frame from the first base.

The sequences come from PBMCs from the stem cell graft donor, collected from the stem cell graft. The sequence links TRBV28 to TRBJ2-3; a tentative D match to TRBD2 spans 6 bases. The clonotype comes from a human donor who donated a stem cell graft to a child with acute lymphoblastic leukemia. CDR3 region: CASGIGGPTDTQYF. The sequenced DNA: TGTGCCAGCGGCATTGGAGGGCCCACAGATACGCAGTATTTT.